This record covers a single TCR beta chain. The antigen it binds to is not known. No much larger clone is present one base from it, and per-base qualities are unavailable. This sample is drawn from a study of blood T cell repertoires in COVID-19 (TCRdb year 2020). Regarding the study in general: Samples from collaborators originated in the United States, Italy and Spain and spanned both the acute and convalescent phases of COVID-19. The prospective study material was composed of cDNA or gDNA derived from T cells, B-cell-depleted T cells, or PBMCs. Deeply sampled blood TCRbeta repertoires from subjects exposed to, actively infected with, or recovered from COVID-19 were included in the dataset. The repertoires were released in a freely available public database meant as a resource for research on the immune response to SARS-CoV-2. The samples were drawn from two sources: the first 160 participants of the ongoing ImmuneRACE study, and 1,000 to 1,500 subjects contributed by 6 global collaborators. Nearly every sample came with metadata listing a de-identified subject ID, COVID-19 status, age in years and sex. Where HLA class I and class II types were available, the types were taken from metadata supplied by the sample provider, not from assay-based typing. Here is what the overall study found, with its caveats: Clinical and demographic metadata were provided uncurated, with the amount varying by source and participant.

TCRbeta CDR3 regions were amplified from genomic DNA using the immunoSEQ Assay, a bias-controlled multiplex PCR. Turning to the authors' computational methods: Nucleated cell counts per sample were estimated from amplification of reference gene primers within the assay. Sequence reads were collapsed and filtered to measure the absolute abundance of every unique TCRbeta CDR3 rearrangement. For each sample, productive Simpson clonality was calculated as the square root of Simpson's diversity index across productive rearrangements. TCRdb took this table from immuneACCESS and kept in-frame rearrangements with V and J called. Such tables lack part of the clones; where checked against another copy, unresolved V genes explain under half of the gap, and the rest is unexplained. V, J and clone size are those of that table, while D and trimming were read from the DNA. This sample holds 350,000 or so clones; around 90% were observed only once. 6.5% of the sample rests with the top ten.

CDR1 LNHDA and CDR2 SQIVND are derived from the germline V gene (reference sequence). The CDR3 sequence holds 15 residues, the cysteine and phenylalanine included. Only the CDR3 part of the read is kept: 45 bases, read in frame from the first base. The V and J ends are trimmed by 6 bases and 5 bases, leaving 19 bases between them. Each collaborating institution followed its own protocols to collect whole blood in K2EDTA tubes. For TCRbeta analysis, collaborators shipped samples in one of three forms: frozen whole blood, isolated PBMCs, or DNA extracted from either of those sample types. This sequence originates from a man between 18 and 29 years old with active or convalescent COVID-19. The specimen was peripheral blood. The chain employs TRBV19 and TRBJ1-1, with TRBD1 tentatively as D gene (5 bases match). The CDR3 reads CASSLSGGGDTEAFF. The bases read TGTGCCAGTAGCTTGTCGGGGGGAGGAGATACTGAAGCTTTCTTT.